Each of the 31 T cell receptor beta chains below was sequenced from the same sample in a study of cytomegalovirus exposure and HLA in healthy donors. Sequenced by immunoSEQ multiplex PCR; TCRdb stores in-frame clones only, minus some. This table holds roughly 220,000 clones, under 95% found once. Sequenced input: PBMCs. The receptors derive from a woman aged 18-35 years in good health and CMV-seronegative.

The chain recombines TRBV5-1 with TRBJ2-1; D call uncertain. V was pared by 2 bases and J by 5 bases, with 8 bases between. Germline loops: CDR1 SGHRS, CDR2 YFSETQ. This CDR3 comprises 13 residues. The CDR3 DNA reads as TGCGCCAGCAGCTTATTCGGTCACAATGAGCAGTTCTTC. Its translation is CASSLFGHNEQFF.

The V gene is TRBV11-2, the J gene TRBJ1-1; D remains ambiguous. This CDR3 region has 12 residues. The V end was cut by 3 bases, the J end by 1 base, with 3 bases between. From germline, CDR1 is SGHAT and CDR2 FQNNGV. CDR3 loop: CASSFGNTEAFF. In DNA form, the CDR3 reads TGTGCCAGCAGCTTCGGGAACACTGAAGCTTTCTTT.

V and J are TRBV5-8 and TRBJ1-1; a possible D gene is TRBD1 (5 bases). The V end lost 5 bases, the J end lost 5 bases, and 13 bases lay between the germline ends. This CDR3 is 13 amino acids long. Germline V gives CDR1 SGHTS, CDR2 YDEGEE. CDR3 protein: CASRLRGGTEAFF. The CDR3 DNA reads as TGTGCCAGCAGGTTACGTGGGGGGACTGAAGCTTTCTTT.

This clone was detected only once. This rearrangement joins TRBV11-2 to TRBJ1-1, with D hard to call. Germline V gives CDR1 SGHAT, CDR2 FQNNGV. The CDR3 spans 13 residues. The ends were cut back, 3 bases at V and 2 bases at J, with 7 bases in the middle. DNA of the CDR3: TGTGCCAGCAGCTTTGGCCCAAACACTGAAGCTTTCTTT. Its protein product is CASSFGPNTEAFF.

The J gene is TRBJ1-5, the V gene TRBV2; a possible D gene is TRBD1 (6 bases). Looked up from germline, CDR1 is SNHLY and CDR2 is FYNNEI. V dropped 6 bases and J dropped 7 bases, with 19 bases sitting between them. The CDR3 covers 15 residues. The CDR3 DNA reads TGTGCCAGCAGGGAAAGGGGGGGCGTCGGACAGCCCCAGCATTTT. It yields the protein CASRERGGVGQPQHF. Based on the CDR3 plus reference TRBV2 and TRBJ1-5, the full variable domain is EPEVTQTPSHQVTQMGQEVILRCVPISNHLYFYWYRQILGQKVEFLVSFYNNEISEKSEIFDDQFSVERPDGSNFTLKIRSTKLEDSAMYFCASRERGGVGQPQHFGDGTRLSIL.

The J gene is TRBJ1-4, the V gene TRBV9; 7 bases fit TRBD1. V shed 1 base and J 9 bases; nucleotides not matched to a gene: 3. The CDR3 is 13 amino acids. The germline gives CDR1 SGDLS, CDR2 YYNGEE. As DNA, the CDR3 is TGTGCCAGCAGCGTATCAGGGGGGCAAAAACTGTTTTTT. It is translated as CASSVSGGQKLFF.

V usage is TRBV6-5 and J usage is TRBJ1-1; 8 nucleotides align to TRBD1. The CDR3 has 15 residues. Germline trimming cut 4 bases from V and 5 bases from J; bases unmatched to any gene: 9. Per the germline V gene, CDR1 is MNHEY and CDR2 is SVGAGI. Written as DNA, the CDR3 is TGTGCCAGCAGTTCGCCCTACAGGGGGAGAACTGAAGCTTTCTTT. It is translated as CASSSPYRGRTEAFF.

The V call is TRBV5-4, the J call TRBJ1-1, with a weak D call TRBD1 (6 bases). V lost 3 bases and J 0 bases, leaving 9 bases between the germline ends. This CDR3 spans 14 amino acids. Germline V gene lookup returns CDR1 SGHNT and CDR2 YYREEE (reference sequence). The chain's CDR3 is CASSSGTLNTEAFF. CDR3 coding DNA: TGTGCCAGCAGCTCCGGGACACTGAACACTGAAGCTTTCTTT.

The chain uses TRBV11-2 and TRBJ2-7; unclear D gene. V lost 1 base and J 4 bases, leaving 17 bases between the germline ends. Germline V lookup: CDR1 SGHAT, CDR2 FQNNGV. The length of the CDR3 is 16 residues. The CDR3 nucleotides are TGTGCCAGCAGCTTAGGTGGTGTACTGCAGGTTTACGAGCAGTACTTC. Amino acids: CASSLGGVLQVYEQYF.

V gene TRBV27 combines with J gene TRBJ2-7; TRBD1 agrees at 10 bases. This CDR3 is 15 amino acids long. CDR1 and CDR2 from the germline V gene are MNHEY and SMNVEV (reference sequence). J lost 3 bases, V lost 2 bases, and 4 bases had no gene match. DNA for the CDR3: TGTGCCAGCAGTTTAGCCTGGACAGGGGGCTACGAGCAGTACTTC. It translates to CASSLAWTGGYEQYF.

J is TRBJ2-3 and V is TRBV6-5; D is uncertain. The CDR3 has 10 residues. The germline V and J ends were trimmed by 9 bases and 7 bases, with 8 bases remaining between them. CDR1 and CDR2 from the germline V gene are MNHEY and SVGAGI. The CDR3 sequence: CARLLNTQYF. The CDR3 bases are TGTGCCAGATTACTTAATACGCAGTATTTT.

The genes are TRBV30 and TRBJ1-5, with D tentatively TRBD1 (6 bases). CDR3 length: 13 amino acids. V lost 2 bases, J lost 6 bases, and 11 bases lay in between. In germline, CDR1 is GTSNPN, CDR2 SVGIG (reference sequence). DNA of the CDR3: TGTGCCTGGAGTACCTCCAGGGGTCAGCCCCAGCATTTT. This codes for CAWSTSRGQPQHF.

The CDR3: CSVEDRLDVQETQYF. The CDR3 coding sequence is TGCAGCGTTGAAGATCGACTAGACGTTCAAGAGACCCAGTACTTC. The chain joins TRBV29-1 to TRBJ2-5, with a weak D call TRBD2 (6 bases). CDR1 is SQVTM, CDR2 ANQGSEA, per germline. V dropped 0 bases and J dropped 2 bases, with 13 bases sitting between them. This CDR3 contains 15 residues.

The rearrangement joins TRBV6-5 to TRBJ1-2; tentative D call: TRBD1 (5 bases). V was pared by 8 bases and J by 8 bases, with 12 bases between. The CDR3 is 11 amino acids. Germline CDR1 and CDR2: MNHEY and SVGAGI. CDR3 loop: CASGQGHGYTF. The CDR3 nucleotides are TGTGCCAGCGGGCAGGGCCACGGCTACACCTTC.

The chain couples TRBV11-3 to TRBJ2-7, with 9 bases matching TRBD1. CDR1 and CDR2 (germline): SGHNT, YENEEA. V lost 5 bases and J lost 0; bases outside the gene matches: 8. CDR3 size: 16 residues. The CDR3 is CASSDRQGVLSYEQYF. CDR3 sequence (DNA): TGTGCCAGCAGCGATAGACAGGGGGTACTCTCCTACGAGCAGTACTTC.

The rearrangement links TRBV6-1 to TRBJ2-1; 10 bases map to TRBD2. Germline values: CDR1 MNHNS, CDR2 SASEGT. With 5 bases clipped from V and 5 bases from J, the junction kept 0 bases outside the gene matches. This CDR3 has 13 residues. The CDR3 DNA follows: TGTGCCAGCAGTAGCGGGAGGGACAATGAGCAGTTCTTC. The encoded protein is CASSSGRDNEQFF.

This sequence joins TRBV19 and TRBJ2-1, with TRBD2 matching 9 bases. Looked up from germline, CDR1 is LNHDA and CDR2 is SQIVND (reference sequence). The V gene end was trimmed by 9 bases and the J gene end by 8 bases; junction bases not matched to a gene: 11. The CDR3 runs 14 residues. CDR3 sequence reads: CASKVLAGADEQFF. CDR3 nucleotides: TGTGCCAGCAAAGTCTTAGCGGGAGCCGATGAGCAGTTCTTC.

This clone occurred a few times. The chain uses TRBV7-2 and TRBJ1-2; D gene uncertain. CDR3 length equals 12 residues. The V gene's germline CDR1 is SGHTA and CDR2 FQGNSA. V dropped 5 bases and J dropped 4 bases, with 8 bases sitting between them. The CDR3 here is CASSTGTYGYTF. As DNA, the CDR3 is TGTGCCAGCAGCACGGGAACCTATGGCTACACCTTC.

This chain connects TRBV11-2 to TRBJ1-3; D is ambiguous. CDR3 length: 15 amino acids. CDR1 is SGHAT, CDR2 FQNNGV, per germline. Between the trimmed V and J ends, which lost 1 base and 0 bases, there was a span of 7 bases. DNA of the CDR3: TGTGCCAGCAGCTTAGGGAGGTACTCTGGAAACACCATATATTTT. Translating it yields CASSLGRYSGNTIYF.

The chain joins TRBV6-6 to TRBJ2-7; 13 bases are shared with TRBD2. Germline loops: CDR1 MNHNY, CDR2 SVGAGI (reference sequence). This CDR3 comprises 16 residues. The V segment lost 4 bases and the J segment 0 bases; nucleotides outside the gene matches: 3. The CDR3, as DNA: TGTGCCAGCAGTTGGGGGACTAGCGGGAACTCCTACGAGCAGTACTTC. The encoded protein is CASSWGTSGNSYEQYF.

This clone has just one count. The gene calls are TRBV27 and TRBJ2-7; TRBD1 matches at 10 bases. V was clipped by 5 bases and J by 3 bases; unmatched bases: 4. The V gene's germline CDR1 is MNHEY and CDR2 SMNVEV (reference sequence). This CDR3 comprises 14 residues. CDR3 in amino acids: CASSMGQGNYEQYF. The CDR3 region has the DNA TGTGCCAGCAGTATGGGACAGGGGAACTACGAGCAGTACTTC.

V and J are TRBV19 and TRBJ1-2; 9 bases line up with TRBD1. CDR3 length: 16 amino acids. The ends lost 5 bases at V and 8 bases at J; junction bases unmatched: 15. Per the germline V gene, CDR1 is LNHDA and CDR2 is SQIVND (reference sequence). In DNA form, the CDR3 reads TGTGCCAGTAGTCTCCAACAGGGGGCGCCCCGTGAGGGCTACACCTTC. Residues: CASSLQQGAPREGYTF.

The V gene is TRBV9, the J gene TRBJ1-1, with a possible D match to TRBD1 (5 bases). CDR3 length: 13 amino acids. Germline V CDR1 and CDR2: SGDLS, YYNGEE. V shed 2 bases and J shed 8 bases, with 13 bases lying between them. As DNA, the CDR3 is TGTGCCAGCAGCGTTACCACCGGGGGAGAAGCTTTCTTT. It is translated as CASSVTTGGEAFF.

This rearrangement joins TRBV11-2 to TRBJ1-2, with 9 nucleotides matching TRBD1. The V and J ends lost 5 bases and 5 bases, in that order; junction bases with no gene match: 6. Germline values: CDR1 SGHAT, CDR2 FQNNGV. There are 14 residues in the CDR3. Here the CDR3 DNA reads TGTGCCAGCAGCCCCGACAGGGGGGTTTATGGCTACACCTTC. It is translated as CASSPDRGVYGYTF.

This chain joins TRBV9 and TRBJ2-7; TRBD1 might be the D (5 bases). Looked up from germline, CDR1 is SGDLS and CDR2 is YYNGEE. The CDR3 is 16 amino acids. V was trimmed by 0 bases and J by 3 bases, leaving 16 bases between them. This CDR3 is CASSVGTGAVFYEQYF. CDR3 sequence (DNA): TGTGCCAGCAGCGTAGGAACTGGGGCAGTCTTCTACGAGCAGTACTTC.

The V and J genes are TRBV6-6 and TRBJ2-5, with 10 bases fitting TRBD2. Germline assignment: CDR1 MNHNY and CDR2 SVGAGI (reference sequence). V gave up 2 bases and J gave up 3 bases; unmatched junction bases: 3. This CDR3 contains 15 residues. The CDR3 nucleotides read TGTGCCAGCAGTTACGGAGCGGGAGGGGAAGAGACCCAGTACTTC. Its translation: CASSYGAGGEETQYF.

V is TRBV7-3 and J is TRBJ2-7; the D gene is possibly TRBD1 (5 bases). The germline CDR1 and CDR2 sequences are SGHTA and FQGTGA. V lost 5 bases to trimming and J lost 1 base, with 12 bases between them. This CDR3 comprises 14 residues. The CDR3 sequence: CASSLGVISYEQYF. The CDR3 DNA reads as TGTGCCAGCAGCCTAGGGGTCATTTCCTACGAGCAGTACTTC. The full variable domain, rest sourced from reference TRBV7-3 and TRBJ2-7, is GAGVSQTPSNKVTEKGKYVELRCDPISGHTALYWYRQSLGQGPEFLIYFQGTGAADDSGLPNDRFFAVRPEGSVSTLKIQRTERGDSAVYLCASSLGVISYEQYFGPGTRLTVT.

The J gene is TRBJ2-5, the V gene TRBV2; a possible D gene is TRBD2 (6 bases). V lost 4 bases and J 4 bases, leaving 13 bases between the germline ends. The CDR3 has 14 residues. CDR1 SNHLY and CDR2 FYNNEI come from the germline V gene. The CDR3 spells CASSVPGAGETQYF. As DNA, the CDR3 is TGTGCCAGCAGTGTACCGGGAGCTGGAGAGACCCAGTACTTC.

The chain recombines TRBV19 with TRBJ2-6, with 7 bases aligning to TRBD1. With 7 bases clipped from V and 0 bases from J, the junction kept 6 bases outside the gene matches. The germline CDR1 and CDR2 sequences are LNHDA and SQIVND (reference sequence). The CDR3 has 16 residues. CDR3 region: CASTLGQLSGANVLTF. CDR3 sequence (DNA): TGTGCCAGTACTTTGGGACAGCTCTCTGGGGCCAACGTCCTGACTTTC.

V is TRBV7-9 and J is TRBJ2-1, with a weak D call TRBD2 (5 bases). The germline V and J ends were trimmed by 3 bases and 5 bases, with 14 bases remaining between them. The V gene's germline CDR1 is SEHNR and CDR2 FQNEAQ (reference sequence). This CDR3 has 15 residues. The CDR3 coding sequence is TGTGCCAGCAGCTTCGTACTAGGGATAGACAATGAGCAGTTCTTC. Protein product: CASSFVLGIDNEQFF.

The V and J genes are TRBV5-4 and TRBJ2-1; 11 bases agree with TRBD2. There are 16 residues in the CDR3. J lost 4 bases, V lost 3 bases, and 6 bases had no gene match. Germline values: CDR1 SGHNT, CDR2 YYREEE (reference sequence). The chain's CDR3 is CASSSLAGGVYNEQFF. The CDR3 nucleotides read TGTGCCAGCAGCTCCCTAGCGGGAGGAGTTTACAATGAGCAGTTCTTC.